The 23 T cell receptor beta chains below all came from one sample that was sequenced in a study of blood T cell repertoires in COVID-19. Sequenced by immunoSEQ multiplex PCR; TCRdb stores in-frame clones only, minus some. The sample lists about 160,000 clones, about 80% occurring once. Sequencing was performed on peripheral blood. The receptor source for this set is a woman older than 75 with acute or convalescent COVID-19.

This sequence joins TRBV7-9 and TRBJ1-2, with D perhaps TRBD1 (5 bases). V lost 9 bases and J 3 bases, leaving 17 bases between the germline ends. Per the germline V gene, CDR1 is SEHNR and CDR2 is FQNEAQ (reference sequence). The CDR3 is 14 amino acids. The CDR3 DNA follows: TGTGCCAGTCTTCAGGGCGGAACCCACTATGGCTACACCTTC. This codes for CASLQGGTHYGYTF.

The V and J genes are TRBV3-1 (or the pseudogene TRBV3-2) and TRBJ2-1; D may be TRBD1 (6 bases). The CDR3 consists of 13 residues. V was pared by 4 bases and J by 9 bases, with 13 bases between. Germline CDR1 and CDR2: LGHDT and YNNKEL (reference sequence). This CDR3 is CASSPRETGEQFF. In DNA, the CDR3 is TGTGCCAGCAGCCCCCGAGAGACAGGTGAGCAGTTCTTC.

This clone showed up just a few times. This rearrangement joins TRBV19 to TRBJ2-2, with a tentative D call TRBD2 (6 bases). Trimming cost V 5 bases and J 2 bases, with 12 bases left between them. The CDR3 runs 15 residues. Germline CDR1 LNHDA, CDR2 SQIVND (reference sequence). The CDR3 region is CASSVPGTNTGELFF. CDR3 nucleotide sequence: TGTGCCAGTAGTGTGCCCGGGACTAACACCGGGGAGCTGTTTTTT.

This chain links TRBV19 with TRBJ1-5; possibly TRBD1 for D (6 bases). V lost 8 bases, J lost 7 bases, and 15 bases lay in between. This CDR3 has 13 amino acids. Per germline, CDR1 LNHDA and CDR2 SQIVND (reference sequence). The chain's CDR3 is CASEVGGRQPQHF. The CDR3 bases are TGTGCCAGTGAGGTGGGGGGGCGGCAGCCCCAGCATTTT.

This chain uses TRBV5-4 with TRBJ2-5; D possibly corresponds to TRBD2 (5 bases). The germline gives CDR1 SGHNT, CDR2 YYREEE (reference sequence). The CDR3 totals 14 residues. With 6 bases removed from V and 4 bases from J, the gap between germline ends came to 16 bases. CDR3 in amino acids: CASTARQAGETQYF. CDR3 DNA sequence: TGTGCCAGCACCGCAAGGCAGGCGGGAGAGACCCAGTACTTC.

The rearrangement joins TRBV2 to TRBJ1-1; 8 nucleotides agree with TRBD1. From germline, CDR1 is SNHLY and CDR2 FYNNEI. V lost 8 bases and J lost 5; bases outside the gene matches: 7. This CDR3 spans 13 amino acids. In DNA, the CDR3 is TGTGCCAGCGGGACAGGTCCGGGGACTGAAGCTTTCTTT. This encodes CASGTGPGTEAFF. Filled out from reference TRBV2 and TRBJ1-1, the complete variable domain reads EPEVTQTPSHQVTQMGQEVILRCVPISNHLYFYWYRQILGQKVEFLVSFYNNEISEKSEIFDDQFSVERPDGSNFTLKIRSTKLEDSAMYFCASGTGPGTEAFFGQGTRLTVV.

The J gene is TRBJ1-2, the V gene TRBV12-3 or TRBV12-4, with D unclear. The CDR3 sequence is 12 residues long. The V end was cut by 3 bases, the J end by 6 bases, with 8 bases between. CDR3 loop: CASSFYRDGYTF. Here the CDR3 DNA reads TGTGCCAGCAGTTTTTACAGAGATGGCTACACCTTC.

This rearrangement joins TRBV5-4 to TRBJ2-1; 8 bases are a match to TRBD2. Germline V lookup: CDR1 SGHNT, CDR2 YYREEE (reference sequence). The CDR3 is 14 residues long. Germline trimming cut 4 bases from V and 7 bases from J; bases unmatched to any gene: 7. The CDR3 region has the DNA TGTGCCAGCAGCCCGGGAGGGGGTGAGAATGAGCAGTTCTTC. Translating gives CASSPGGGENEQFF.

V usage is TRBV9 and J usage is TRBJ2-1; 7 positions match TRBD2. CDR3 length: 17 residues. Germline lookup yields CDR1 SGDLS and CDR2 YYNGEE. The trim removed 0 bases at V and 7 bases at J, leaving 13 bases unmatched. The CDR3 DNA follows: TGTGCCAGCAGCGTAGACCTCTTGGCGGGAGAACTGAATGAGCAGTTCTTC. Translation: CASSVDLLAGELNEQFF.

This clone showed up just a few times. The chain is built from TRBV3-1 (or the pseudogene TRBV3-2) and TRBJ1-2; perhaps TRBD1 as D (5 bases). This CDR3 contains 13 residues. V was shortened by 0 bases and J by 8 bases, with 10 bases between the two germline ends. CDR1 is LGHDT, CDR2 YNNKEL, per germline (reference sequence). The CDR3 loop is CASSQEGRGGYTF. In DNA, the CDR3 is TGTGCCAGCAGCCAAGAGGGGCGGGGCGGCTACACCTTC.

The chain joins TRBV19 to TRBJ1-2; TRBD1 might be the D (6 bases). Germline V gives CDR1 LNHDA, CDR2 SQIVND (reference sequence). The CDR3 covers 14 residues. Trimming pared 7 bases from V and 4 bases from J, leaving 16 bases between. DNA of the CDR3: TGTGCCAGTAACCGACAGGTAGAATCCTATGGCTACACCTTC. As protein: CASNRQVESYGYTF.

V usage is TRBV7-9 and J usage is TRBJ1-3; D ambiguous. This CDR3 region has 15 residues. Trimming removed 5 bases from V and 0 bases from J, with 11 bases in between. Germline V gene data show CDR1 as SEHNR and CDR2 as FQNEAQ (reference sequence). The CDR3 DNA reads as TGTGCCAGCAGCCAGGAGGTGATCTCTGGAAACACCATATATTTT. Amino acids: CASSQEVISGNTIYF.

This chain uses TRBV7-9 with TRBJ1-1, with 12 bases that match TRBD1. Per germline, CDR1 SEHNR and CDR2 FQNEAQ (reference sequence). V shed 4 bases, J shed 11 bases, and the junction held 5 bases outside the gene matches. CDR3 length equals 13 residues. The CDR3 sequence is CASSSGQGARAFF. Here the CDR3 DNA reads TGTGCCAGCAGCTCGGGACAGGGGGCGCGGGCTTTCTTT.

CDR3: CASSQDGGETQYF. CDR3 DNA sequence: TGCGCCAGCAGCCAAGATGGCGGTGAGACCCAGTACTTC. The V and J genes are TRBV4-1 and TRBJ2-5; D not certain. Germline CDR1 and CDR2: MGHRA and YSYEKL. V gave up 0 bases and J gave up 5 bases, with 7 bases separating them. This CDR3 spans 13 amino acids.

The chain carries TRBV7-9 and TRBJ2-7; 7 bases fit TRBD1. The V gene's germline CDR1 is SEHNR and CDR2 FQNEAQ (reference sequence). The CDR3 extends over 14 amino acids. The trim removed 6 bases at V and 3 bases at J, leaving 8 bases unmatched. The CDR3 DNA follows: TGTGCCAGCAGTAAAGGGACAGTATTCTACGAGCAGTACTTC. Translating it yields CASSKGTVFYEQYF.

Only one count was recorded for this clone. The V gene is TRBV18, the J gene TRBJ1-5, with D perhaps TRBD1 (6 bases). Trimming removed 3 bases at V and 0 bases at J, with 12 bases between. Germline V gene lookup returns CDR1 KGHSH and CDR2 LQKENI. There are 16 residues in the CDR3. CDR3 protein: CASSPMGAASNQPQHF. The DNA for the CDR3 is TGTGCCAGCTCACCGATGGGGGCGGCTAGCAATCAGCCCCAGCATTTT.

V and J are TRBV6-5 and TRBJ2-5; perhaps TRBD2 as D (5 bases). V dropped 0 bases and J dropped 6 bases, with 14 bases sitting between them. The CDR3 is 15 residues long. Germline V gene data show CDR1 as MNHEY and CDR2 as SVGAGI. The CDR3 spells CASSYSGLAGKTQYF. The CDR3 region has the DNA TGTGCCAGCAGTTACTCAGGGCTAGCCGGAAAGACCCAGTACTTC.

J is TRBJ2-3 and V is TRBV6-5; no firm D call. Deletions cut 6 bases from V and 0 bases from J, with 10 bases between. From germline, CDR1 is MNHEY and CDR2 SVGAGI. This CDR3 is built from 14 residues. CDR3 residues: CASREQTSTDTQYF. The CDR3 region has the DNA TGTGCCAGCAGGGAGCAAACTAGCACAGATACGCAGTATTTT.

The chain joins TRBV6-5 to TRBJ1-4; no clear D gene. The germline gives CDR1 MNHEY, CDR2 SVGAGI. V was cut by 3 bases and J by 5 bases, with 10 bases left in between. The CDR3 length is 14 residues. The CDR3 coding sequence is TGTGCCAGCAGTTATGGAGGCCAGAATGAAAAACTGTTTTTT. Residues: CASSYGGQNEKLFF.

The rearrangement links TRBV1 to TRBJ2-1; TRBD2 is the table's D call, not checked against the DNA. TRBV1 is labeled a pseudogene. This CDR3 region has 17 residues. In DNA, the CDR3 is TGCACCAGCAGCCCTCATAGCGGGAGGCCACCAGACAATGAGCAGTTCTTC. Its protein product is CTSSPHSGRPPDNEQFF.

The genes are TRBV27 and TRBJ2-1, with 9 bases aligning to TRBD2. The CDR3 is 15 amino acids. Germline V gene sequence: CDR1 MNHEY, CDR2 SMNVEV (reference sequence). The V gene end was trimmed by 5 bases and the J gene end by 7 bases; junction bases not matched to a gene: 9. CDR3: CASSLASGAWNEQFF. The CDR3, as DNA: TGTGCCAGCAGTCTGGCTAGCGGGGCGTGGAATGAGCAGTTCTTC.

The rearrangement joins TRBV3-1 (or the pseudogene TRBV3-2) to TRBJ2-1; a possible D gene is TRBD2 (6 bases). Germline CDR1 is LGHDT and CDR2 is YNNKEL (reference sequence). Trimming left V 4 bases short and J 8 bases short, with 12 bases between. The CDR3 consists of 13 residues. In DNA form, the CDR3 reads TGTGCCAGCAGCCCGGCGGGGAGGTATGAGCAGTTCTTC. It encodes CASSPAGRYEQFF.

This sequence joins TRBV6-5 and TRBJ2-1; 7 bases are a match to TRBD1. The V gene end was trimmed by 6 bases and the J gene end by 3 bases; junction bases not matched to a gene: 8. Germline V CDR1 and CDR2: MNHEY, SVGAGI. The CDR3 has 15 residues. The DNA for the CDR3 is TGTGCCAGCAGGGTGGCCCAGGGGGTCTACAATGAGCAGTTCTTC. It is translated as CASRVAQGVYNEQFF.